Reported below is one T cell receptor (beta chain). This table comes from immunoSEQ multiplex PCR, and its TCRdb copy is limited to in-frame clones, with some not included. The table records under 250,000 clones, about four fifths of them present only once. This record belongs to a study of blood T cell repertoires in COVID-19. Study-wide background: Sources were T cells, B-cell-depleted T cells, or PBMCs; the material itself was cDNA or gDNA.

The sequence came from a woman aged 40-49 years with acute COVID-19. Sequencing was done on a sample of PBMCs or T cells enriched from blood (not recorded which).

For the CDR3, the DNA is TGTGCCAGCAGCTTACGCGGGAAGGGGGAGCAGTACTTC. Amino acid sequence: CASSLRGKGEQYF. The rearrangement links TRBV7-2 to TRBJ2-7, with D maybe TRBD2 (6 bases). The germline V gene encodes CDR1 SGHTA and CDR2 FQGNSA. V was shortened by 2 bases and J by 7 bases, with 12 bases between the two germline ends. The CDR3 extends over 13 amino acids. The full variable domain, in which reference TRBV7-2 and TRBJ2-7 provide the parts outside the CDR3, is GAGVSQSPSNKVTEKGKDVELRCDPISGHTALYWYRQSLGQGLEFLIYFQGNSAPDKSGLPSDRFSAERTGGSVSTLTIQRTQQEDSAVYLCASSLRGKGEQYFGPGTRLTVT.